The following is a T cell receptor beta chain sequence with its context. The data stem from a study of blood T cell repertoires in COVID-19. The wider study: Samples representing acute and convalescent COVID-19 were sourced from the United States, Italy and Spain. In each case, the material was cDNA or gDNA derived from T cells, B-cell-depleted T cells, or PBMCs.

Deletions cut 11 bases from V and 5 bases from J, with 16 bases between. This CDR3 is 12 amino acids long. Original data processing: Counts of nucleated cells, estimated from reference gene primer amplification, were obtained. Libraries were prepared by immunoSEQ multiplex PCR; TCRdb keeps only in-frame clonotypes and omits some of them. Clonal size and the V and J genes are those of that table, whereas D and trimming came from the DNA. This sample has about 100,000 clones, with 70% to 80% found just once. The chain carries TRBV12-3 or TRBV12-4 and TRBJ2-7; tentative D call: TRBD1 (5 bases). Sequenced sample: peripheral blood. The sequence derives from an older woman with acute or convalescent COVID-19. CDR3 region: CAGSAGLDEQYV. CDR3 in DNA: TGTGCCGGCTCTGCAGGGCTTGACGAGCAGTACGTC.